This T cell receptor beta chain derives from a study of T cell responses to AZD1222 COVID-19 vaccine. Using immunoSEQ multiplex PCR, the repertoire was profiled, and TCRdb retains in-frame clones only, with some absent. The sample lists more than 85,000 clones; approximately 90% were seen once. V lost 7 bases and J 4 bases, leaving 13 bases between the germline ends. CDR1 and CDR2 from the germline V gene are LNHDA and SQIVND (reference sequence). CDR3 length equals 14 residues. The study, taken as a whole, reports: Clonal diversity may have been underestimated in mostly white British donors.

In regard to this clone: Its target is unknown.

The chain links TRBV19 to TRBJ2-2, with D perhaps given as TRBD1 or TRBD2 (6 bases each). This clonotype originated in an adult in good health. This material consisted of peripheral blood, taken on day 0 of AZD1222 vaccination. DNA for the CDR3: TGTGCCAGTACCCACTGGGGGGCCACCGGGGAGCTGTTTTTT. It translates to CASTHWGATGELFF.